The source of this T cell receptor beta chain is a study of siplizumab effects on memory and regulatory T cells. Profiled with immunoSEQ multiplex PCR; TCRdb holds only in-frame clones, not every one. Of 56,000 or so clones listed, about 98% are singletons. CDR1 and CDR2 from the germline V gene are SGDLS and YYNGEE. The CDR3 is made up of 14 amino acids. Trimming took off 0 bases at V and 6 bases at J, with 9 bases between the two ends. The chain links TRBV9 to TRBJ1-4; D is undetermined. The receptor's source is a human donor in good health. Material for sequencing was naive CD8+ T cells sorted from blood. CDR3 bases: TGTGCCAGCAGCGTAGGGCGGTTAGATGAAAAACTGTTTTTT. Translation: CASSVGRLDEKLFF.